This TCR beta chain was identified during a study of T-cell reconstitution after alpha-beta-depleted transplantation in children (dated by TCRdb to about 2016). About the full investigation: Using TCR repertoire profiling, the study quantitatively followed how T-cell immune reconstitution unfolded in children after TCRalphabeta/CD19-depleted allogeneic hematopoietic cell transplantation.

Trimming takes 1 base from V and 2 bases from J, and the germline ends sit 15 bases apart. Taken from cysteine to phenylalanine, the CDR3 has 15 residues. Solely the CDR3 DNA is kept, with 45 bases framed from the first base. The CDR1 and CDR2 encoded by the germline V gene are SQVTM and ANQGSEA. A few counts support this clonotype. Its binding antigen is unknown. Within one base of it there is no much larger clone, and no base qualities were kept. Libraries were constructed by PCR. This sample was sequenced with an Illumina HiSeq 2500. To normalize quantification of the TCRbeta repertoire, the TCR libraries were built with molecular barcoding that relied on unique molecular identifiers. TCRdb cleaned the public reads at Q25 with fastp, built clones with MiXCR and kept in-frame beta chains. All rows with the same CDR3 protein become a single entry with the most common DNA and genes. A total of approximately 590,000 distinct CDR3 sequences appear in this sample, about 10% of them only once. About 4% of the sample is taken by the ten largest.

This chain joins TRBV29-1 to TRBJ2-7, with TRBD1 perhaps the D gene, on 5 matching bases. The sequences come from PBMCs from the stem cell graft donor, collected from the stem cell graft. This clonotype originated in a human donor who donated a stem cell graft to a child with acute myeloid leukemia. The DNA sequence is TGCAGCGTTGAAGCGGCGGAACAGGCACCCTACGAGCAGTACTTC. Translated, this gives CSVEAAEQAPYEQYF.